The next 32 T cell receptor beta chains were all read from a single sample in a study of a mutant IDH1 vaccine in newly diagnosed glioma. The time point is: week 35, safety follow-up. Topical imiquimod was applied with each vaccine dose, which held 300 ug of mutant IDH1 20-mer peptide. No cognate antigen is known for these TCRs. Clones were sequenced by immunoSEQ multiplex PCR, and TCRdb holds only the in-frame ones, with some missing. Of around 30,000 clones in the sample, approximately 78% were seen once. The input for sequencing was PBMCs, taken from a glioma patient whose treatment included an IDH1 peptide vaccine. The receptors come from a woman between 18 and 29 years old with glioma.

CDR3: CASSGRTSVGTDTQYF. In nucleotides, the CDR3 is TGTGCCAGTAGTGGGCGGACTAGCGTGGGCACAGATACGCAGTATTTT. This sequence joins TRBV19 and TRBJ2-3; 9 bases align to TRBD2. Unmatched junction bases numbered 7, after V lost 5 bases and J lost 1 base. Germline CDR1 LNHDA, CDR2 SQIVND (reference sequence). CDR3 length equals 16 residues.

This clone was counted only a few times. The genes are TRBV30 and TRBJ1-2, with 7 nucleotides matching TRBD1. V lost 0 bases and J lost 4; bases outside the gene matches: 5. CDR1 GTSNPN and CDR2 SVGIG come from the germline V gene (reference sequence). CDR3 size: 14 residues. The DNA of the CDR3 is TGTGCCTGGAGTGTACGGGGACAGCTCTATGGCTACACCTTC. It is translated as CAWSVRGQLYGYTF.

Only a few counts were recorded for this clone. This sequence joins TRBV5-1 and TRBJ2-1; 9 bases are shared with TRBD2. The CDR3 covers 16 residues. Germline-derived CDR1 and CDR2 are SGHRS and YFSETQ. J gave up 4 bases and V 1 base, and 6 bases lay outside the gene matches. The CDR3 reads CASSLMSSGAYNEQFF. In DNA form, the CDR3 reads TGCGCCAGCAGCTTGATGTCTAGCGGGGCTTACAATGAGCAGTTCTTC.

This chain uses TRBV7-3 with TRBJ2-3; 15 bases agree with TRBD2. Germline V gives CDR1 SGHTA, CDR2 FQGTGA. Germline trimming cut 5 bases from V and 1 base from J; bases unmatched to any gene: 16. The CDR3 length is 21 residues. CDR3 in DNA: TGTGCCAGCAGCCCCTATGGACTAGCGGGAGGGCCAGGGGGCGGCACAGATACGCAGTATTTT. Its translation: CASSPYGLAGGPGGGTDTQYF.

V and J are TRBV5-1 and TRBJ1-2, with 7 bases that match TRBD1. Germline lookup yields CDR1 SGHRS and CDR2 YFSETQ. CDR3 length: 15 residues. The V and J ends lost 4 bases and 2 bases, in that order; junction bases with no gene match: 8. The CDR3 DNA reads as TGCGCCAGCAGCCCAGACTGGGACAGCAACTATGGCTACACCTTC. Its translation: CASSPDWDSNYGYTF. Full variable domain (rest looked up from reference TRBV5-1 and TRBJ1-2): KAGVTQTPRYLIKTRGQQVTLSCSPISGHRSVSWYQQTPGQGLQFLFEYFSETQRNKGNFPGRFSGRQFSNSRSEMNVSTLELGDSALYLCASSPDWDSNYGYTFGSGTRLTVV.

The J gene is TRBJ2-7, the V gene TRBV11-3; TRBD1 or TRBD2 may be the D gene (5 bases each). The V end lost 5 bases, the J end lost 6 bases, and 8 bases lay between the germline ends. Germline lookup yields CDR1 SGHNT and CDR2 YENEEA. The CDR3 runs 11 residues. The CDR3 sequence is CASSRGIEQYF. CDR3 DNA sequence: TGTGCCAGCAGCCGGGGCATCGAGCAGTACTTC.

This clone came up a few times. The gene calls are TRBV11-2 and TRBJ1-1, with a possible D match to TRBD1 (5 bases). The V and J ends lost 4 bases and 11 bases respectively, with 14 bases between them. Germline V CDR1 and CDR2: SGHAT, FQNNGV. The CDR3 spans 12 residues. CDR3 in amino acids: CASSYRDVRAFF. As DNA, the CDR3 is TGTGCCAGCAGCTATAGGGACGTACGGGCTTTCTTT.

The rearrangement joins TRBV18 to TRBJ1-5, with a weak D call TRBD1 (5 bases). The length of the CDR3 is 16 residues. Trimming cost V 0 bases and J 6 bases, with 15 bases left between them. Germline CDR1 and CDR2: KGHSH and LQKENI. The CDR3 bases are TGTGCCAGCTCACCACCCAACCAAGTTCAGGGTCAGCCCCAGCATTTT. It yields the protein CASSPPNQVQGQPQHF.

The chain combines TRBV5-8 with TRBJ2-3; possible D gene TRBD1, 6 bases. Trimming removed 4 bases at V and 2 bases at J, with 11 bases between. The CDR3 loop spans 14 amino acids. The V gene's germline CDR1 is SGHTS and CDR2 YDEGEE. The CDR3 DNA reads TGTGCCAGCAGCCTTAACAGGGTCACAGATACGCAGTATTTT. This translates into CASSLNRVTDTQYF.

This clone is labeled medium-sized. This sequence joins TRBV28 and TRBJ1-5, with D maybe TRBD1 (6 bases). V lost 1 base and J lost 6, with 10 bases in between. CDR3 length: 14 residues. The germline CDR1 and CDR2 sequences are MDHEN and SYDVKM. The CDR3 protein is CASSLSGVSQPQHF. In DNA, the CDR3 is TGTGCCAGCAGTTTATCAGGGGTGAGTCAGCCCCAGCATTTT.

J is TRBJ1-2 and V is TRBV7-9, with D hard to call. Trimming pared 4 bases from V and 3 bases from J, leaving 18 bases between. Per germline, CDR1 SEHNR and CDR2 FQNEAQ (reference sequence). CDR3 size: 16 residues. The CDR3 protein is CASSSVSGGADYGYTF. DNA of the CDR3: TGTGCCAGCAGCTCCGTCTCTGGCGGAGCGGACTATGGCTACACCTTC.

The V and J genes are TRBV11-3 and TRBJ2-3; 11 nucleotides agree with TRBD1. This CDR3 has 16 residues. Per germline, CDR1 SGHNT and CDR2 YENEEA. The V gene end was trimmed by 3 bases and the J gene end by 4 bases; junction bases not matched to a gene: 6. The CDR3 region is CASSFPAGQGADTQYF. CDR3 in DNA: TGTGCCAGCAGCTTCCCCGCGGGACAGGGGGCAGATACGCAGTATTTT.

The genes are TRBV9 and TRBJ2-1; no reliable D call. The CDR3 covers 14 residues. CDR1 and CDR2 (germline): SGDLS, YYNGEE. Between the trimmed V and J ends, which lost 0 bases and 7 bases, there was a span of 11 bases. The CDR3 DNA follows: TGTGCCAGCAGCGTAGTACAGCCGGGTAATGAGCAGTTCTTC. Amino acid sequence: CASSVVQPGNEQFF.

The chain is built from TRBV27 and TRBJ1-2, with D maybe TRBD1 (5 bases). CDR1 is MNHEY, CDR2 SMNVEV, per germline (reference sequence). The CDR3 is 18 amino acids. V lost 2 bases and J 8 bases, leaving 27 bases between the germline ends. The CDR3, as DNA: TGTGCCAGCAGTTTACCCCCTAAGAAAGGAGTCCGCAGGGCGGGCTACACCTTC. This encodes CASSLPPKKGVRRAGYTF.

This chain uses TRBV6-5 with TRBJ2-7; 7 bases are shared with TRBD2. This CDR3 has 14 residues. J gave up 5 bases and V 8 bases, and 12 bases lay outside the gene matches. Germline V gives CDR1 MNHEY, CDR2 SVGAGI. CDR3 coding DNA: TGTGCCAGCGGGGGGGGTTTGGCACTCCACGAGCAGTACTTC. It codes for CASGGGLALHEQYF.

This rearrangement joins TRBV6-6 to TRBJ1-1; weak D call: TRBD1 (5 bases). With 8 bases removed from V and 1 base from J, the gap between germline ends came to 14 bases. Germline CDR1 reads MNHNY; CDR2 reads SVGAGI (reference sequence). The length of the CDR3 is 14 residues. CDR3 amino acids: CASYDRPSNTEAFF. As DNA, the CDR3 is TGTGCCAGCTATGACAGACCTTCGAACACTGAAGCTTTCTTT.

V is TRBV12-5 and J is TRBJ2-3; D unclear. CDR1 is LGHNT, CDR2 FRNRAP, per germline. Deletions cut 6 bases from V and 2 bases from J, with 9 bases between. CDR3 length equals 13 residues. The CDR3 loop is CASGYQSTDTQYF. The CDR3 coding sequence is TGTGCTAGTGGCTACCAATCCACAGATACGCAGTATTTT.

V is TRBV7-2 and J is TRBJ2-1; D tentatively reads TRBD1 or TRBD2 (6 bases each). Germline loops: CDR1 SGHTA, CDR2 FQGNSA. The CDR3 is made up of 12 amino acids. Trimming took 5 bases from V and 10 from J, leaving 12 bases between them. For the CDR3, the DNA is TGTGCCAGCAGCCCGGAGGGGGGAGAGCAGTTCTTC. Encoded protein: CASSPEGGEQFF.

The rearrangement links TRBV28 to TRBJ1-5; 7 positions match TRBD1. This CDR3 contains 14 residues. Losses at the gene ends were 5 bases for V and 4 bases for J; bases not matched to a gene: 5. The germline CDR1 and CDR2 sequences are MDHEN and SYDVKM. CDR3 sequence: CASSVGTDNQPQHF. The CDR3 DNA is TGTGCCAGCAGTGTCGGGACAGATAATCAGCCCCAGCATTTT. Supplemented by reference TRBV28 and TRBJ1-5, the full variable domain reads DVKVTQSSRYLVKRTGEKVFLECVQDMDHENMFWYRQDPGLGLRLIYFSYDVKMKEKGDIPEGYSVSREKKERFSLILESASTNQTSMYLCASSVGTDNQPQHFGDGTRLSIL.

The CDR3 DNA sequence: TGTGCCAGTAGAGGCTTATTAAGCGGATCCAATCAGCCCCAGCATTTT. It yields the protein CASRGLLSGSNQPQHF. This chain links TRBV19 with TRBJ1-5, with unresolved D. This CDR3 is 16 amino acids long. The V gene lost 6 bases and the J gene lost 3 bases, with 18 bases spanning the gap. The germline gives CDR1 LNHDA, CDR2 SQIVND (reference sequence).

The V gene is TRBV5-6, the J gene TRBJ1-1; no clear D. V gave up 0 bases and J gave up 0 bases, with 12 bases separating them. Germline V lookup: CDR1 SGHDT, CDR2 YYEEEE. The CDR3 length is 16 residues. This chain's CDR3 is CASSLEGSSMNTEAFF. The CDR3 bases are TGTGCCAGCAGCTTGGAGGGCAGCTCAATGAACACTGAAGCTTTCTTT.

This chain connects TRBV28 to TRBJ1-2; TRBD1 might be the D (5 bases). This CDR3 has 14 amino acids. V was pared by 3 bases and J by 9 bases, with 17 bases between. Germline V gene lookup returns CDR1 MDHEN and CDR2 SYDVKM. CDR3 protein: CASSFPGPRGRYTF. The CDR3 coding sequence is TGTGCCAGCAGTTTCCCAGGGCCACGAGGGCGCTACACCTTC.

This rearrangement joins TRBV19 to TRBJ2-7, with 7 bases aligning to TRBD2. CDR3 length equals 14 residues. The junction had 10 bases not matched to a gene; V was cut back by 10 bases and J by 1 base. CDR1 is LNHDA and CDR2 is SQIVND in the germline V gene (reference sequence). The CDR3 region is CATALSGISYEQYF. Written as DNA, the CDR3 is TGTGCCACCGCCCTGAGCGGGATTTCCTACGAGCAGTACTTC.

The CDR3 nucleotides read TGTGCCAGCAGCCAAGCAGCCGGGACAGGGTTAGCCTACGAGCAGTACTTC. Translated, it gives CASSQAAGTGLAYEQYF. This chain uses TRBV4-2 with TRBJ2-5, with TRBD1 matching over 9 bases. Gene TRBJ2-7 matches the end of the DNA better, so the J call may be wrong. Per germline, CDR1 LGHNA and CDR2 YNFKEQ. The CDR3 runs 17 residues.

The V and J genes are TRBV5-1 and TRBJ2-7; 8 positions agree with TRBD2. V dropped 6 bases and J dropped 6; count of bases not matched to a gene: 8. From germline, CDR1 is SGHRS and CDR2 YFSETQ. The CDR3 covers 13 residues. This CDR3 reads CASTGLAVGEQYF. CDR3 nucleotide sequence: TGCGCCAGCACAGGACTAGCCGTAGGCGAGCAGTACTTC.

The CDR3 loop reads CASSWTPFEGVDEQYF. CDR3 bases: TGTGCCAGCAGCTGGACCCCCTTTGAGGGGGTCGACGAGCAGTACTTC. This chain joins TRBV7-9 and TRBJ2-7, with D perhaps TRBD1 (6 bases). The CDR3 extends over 16 amino acids. Germline lookup yields CDR1 SEHNR and CDR2 FQNEAQ (reference sequence). V was trimmed by 4 bases and J by 5 bases, leaving 21 bases between them.

This clone was recorded a few times. The rearrangement uses TRBV11-3 and TRBJ2-1; D not certain. The length of the CDR3 is 14 residues. The V end was cut by 2 bases, the J end by 7 bases, with 12 bases between. CDR1 and CDR2 (germline): SGHNT, YENEEA. For the CDR3, the DNA is TGTGCCAGCAGCTTAAATCAGGTGATAAATGAGCAGTTCTTC. As protein: CASSLNQVINEQFF. The full variable domain, rest sourced from reference TRBV11-3 and TRBJ2-1, is EAGVVQSPRYKIIEKKQPVAFWCNPISGHNTLYWYLQNLGQGPELLIRYENEEAVDDSQLPKDRFSAERLKGVDSTLKIQPAELGDSAVYLCASSLNQVINEQFFGPGTRLTVL.

The rearrangement uses TRBV19 and TRBJ2-5, with 7 bases that match TRBD2. The CDR3 loop spans 15 amino acids. V lost 9 bases to trimming and J lost 1 base; unmatched junction nucleotides: 11. The germline CDR1 and CDR2 sequences are LNHDA and SQIVND (reference sequence). The CDR3 loop reads CASKGGQGIQETQYF. The DNA for the CDR3 is TGTGCCAGCAAGGGAGGGCAGGGCATCCAAGAGACCCAGTACTTC.

The V call is TRBV19, the J call TRBJ1-1; D unresolved. The germline gives CDR1 LNHDA, CDR2 SQIVND (reference sequence). This CDR3 is built from 15 residues. V dropped 6 bases and J dropped 0 bases, with 14 bases sitting between them. CDR3 loop: CASSPFNQMNTEAFF. DNA of the CDR3: TGTGCCAGTAGCCCCTTCAATCAGATGAACACTGAAGCTTTCTTT.

The chain links TRBV5-1 to TRBJ2-7, with D maybe TRBD1 (5 bases). The germline gives CDR1 SGHRS, CDR2 YFSETQ. The CDR3 is made up of 19 amino acids. Trimming stripped 4 bases from V and 10 bases from J, with 36 bases between. The DNA of the CDR3 is TGCGCCAGCAGCGGCGCCTCAGGGTGTAGAGGCGAAACCGGTCCCGAACAGTACTTC. It translates to CASSGASGCRGETGPEQYF. The full variable domain, its missing parts supplied by reference TRBV5-1 and TRBJ2-7, is KAGVTQTPRYLIKTRGQQVTLSCSPISGHRSVSWYQQTPGQGLQFLFEYFSETQRNKGNFPGRFSGRQFSNSRSEMNVSTLELGDSALYLCASSGASGCRGETGPEQYFGPGTRLTVT.

This chain uses TRBV7-6 with TRBJ1-1; D is undetermined. Germline CDR1 reads SGHVS; CDR2 reads FNYEAQ. V was cut by 5 bases and J by 4 bases, with 11 bases left in between. The CDR3 is made up of 13 amino acids. The CDR3 here is CASSQAETTEAFF. CDR3 DNA sequence: TGTGCCAGCAGCCAAGCGGAGACCACTGAAGCTTTCTTT.

This clone was counted between two and nine times. In DNA, the CDR3 is TGTGCCAGCTCACTTTTCGACCGGGGAGGGGAAAAACTGTTTTTT. Its protein product is CASSLFDRGGEKLFF. The genes are TRBV18 and TRBJ1-4, with D uncertain. CDR1 and CDR2 from the germline V gene are KGHSH and LQKENI. CDR3 length: 15 amino acids. V was clipped by 4 bases and J by 8 bases, with 17 bases between them.